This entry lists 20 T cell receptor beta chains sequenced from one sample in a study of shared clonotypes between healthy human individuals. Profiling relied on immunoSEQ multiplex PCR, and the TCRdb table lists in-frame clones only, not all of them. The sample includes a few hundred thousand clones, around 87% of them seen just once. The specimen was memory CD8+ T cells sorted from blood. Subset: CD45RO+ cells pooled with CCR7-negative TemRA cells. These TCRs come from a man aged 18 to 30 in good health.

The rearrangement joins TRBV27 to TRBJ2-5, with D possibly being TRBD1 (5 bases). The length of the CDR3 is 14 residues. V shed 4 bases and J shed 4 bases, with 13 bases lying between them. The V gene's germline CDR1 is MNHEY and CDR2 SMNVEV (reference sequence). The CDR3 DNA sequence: TGTGCCAGCAGTTCGTCCTCCAGGGTAGAGACCCAGTACTTC. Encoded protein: CASSSSSRVETQYF.

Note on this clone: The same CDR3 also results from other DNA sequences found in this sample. The CDR3 bases are TGTGCCAGCAGCCTACACTACAATGAGCAGTTCTTC. Its translation: CASSLHYNEQFF. The chain links TRBV7-9 to TRBJ2-1; D gene uncertain. From germline, CDR1 is SEHNR and CDR2 FQNEAQ (reference sequence). Trimming left V 5 bases short and J 3 bases short, with 5 bases between. CDR3 length: 12 amino acids.

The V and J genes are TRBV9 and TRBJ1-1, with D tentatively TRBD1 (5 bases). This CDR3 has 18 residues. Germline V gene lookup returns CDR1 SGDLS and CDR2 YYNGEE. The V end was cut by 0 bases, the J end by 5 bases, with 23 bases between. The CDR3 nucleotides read TGTGCCAGCAGCGTAGCCCCCAATAGCCGGGACCGAGGGACTGAAGCTTTCTTT. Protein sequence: CASSVAPNSRDRGTEAFF.

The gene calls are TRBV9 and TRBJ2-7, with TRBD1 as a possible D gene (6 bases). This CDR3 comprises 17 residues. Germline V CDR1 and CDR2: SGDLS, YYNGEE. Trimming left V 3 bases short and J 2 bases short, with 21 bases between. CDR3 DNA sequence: TGTGCCAGCAGCGCAGCAGTTACAGGGCCTGAAACCTACGAGCAGTACTTC. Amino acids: CASSAAVTGPETYEQYF.

This CDR3 reads CASNQGQEAFF. The CDR3 DNA reads as TGTGCCAGCAACCAGGGTCAGGAAGCTTTCTTT. The genes are TRBV2 and TRBJ1-1; tentative D call: TRBD1 (5 bases). Germline V lookup: CDR1 SNHLY, CDR2 FYNNEI. The CDR3 is made up of 11 amino acids. Trimming cost V 7 bases and J 8 bases, with 11 bases left between them.

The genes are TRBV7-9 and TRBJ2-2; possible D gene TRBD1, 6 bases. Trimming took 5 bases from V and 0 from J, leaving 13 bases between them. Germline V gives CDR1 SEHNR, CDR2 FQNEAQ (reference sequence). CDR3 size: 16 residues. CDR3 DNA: TGTGCCAGCAGCATACCAACAGGGCCGAACACCGGGGAGCTGTTTTTT. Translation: CASSIPTGPNTGELFF.

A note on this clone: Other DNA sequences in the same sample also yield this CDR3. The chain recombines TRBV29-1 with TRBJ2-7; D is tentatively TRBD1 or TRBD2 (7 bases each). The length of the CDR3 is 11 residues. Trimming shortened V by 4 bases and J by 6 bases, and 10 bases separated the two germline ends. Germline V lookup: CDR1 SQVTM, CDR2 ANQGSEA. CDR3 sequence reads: CSVVRGGEQYF. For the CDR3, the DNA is TGCAGCGTTGTCAGGGGGGGCGAGCAGTACTTC.

In DNA form, the CDR3 reads TGTGCCAGCAGCTCCCGACCGGATCAGCCCCAGCATTTT. Translation: CASSSRPDQPQHF. The chain carries TRBV7-6 and TRBJ1-5; the D is unclear. Trimming took off 4 bases at V and 5 bases at J, with 9 bases between the two ends. The CDR3 consists of 13 residues. Germline V gene data show CDR1 as SGHVS and CDR2 as FNYEAQ. The entire variable domain, with the rest obtained from reference TRBV7-6 and TRBJ1-5, is as follows: GAGVSQSPRYKVTKRGQDVALRCDPISGHVSLYWYRQALGQGPEFLTYFNYEAQQDKSGLPNDRFSAERPEGSISTLTIQRTEQRDSAMYRCASSSRPDQPQHFGDGTRLSIL.

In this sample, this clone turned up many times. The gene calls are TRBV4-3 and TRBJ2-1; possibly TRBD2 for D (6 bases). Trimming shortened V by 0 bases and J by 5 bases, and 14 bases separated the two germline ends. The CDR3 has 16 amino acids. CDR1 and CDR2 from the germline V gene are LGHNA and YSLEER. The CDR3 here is CASSQDGEVANNEQFF. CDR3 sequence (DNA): TGCGCCAGCAGCCAAGATGGGGAGGTAGCCAACAATGAGCAGTTCTTC.

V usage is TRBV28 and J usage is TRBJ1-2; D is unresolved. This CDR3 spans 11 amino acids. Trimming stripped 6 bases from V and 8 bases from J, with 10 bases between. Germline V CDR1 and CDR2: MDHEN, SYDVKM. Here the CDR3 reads CASSPSEGYTF. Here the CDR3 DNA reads TGTGCCAGCAGCCCCAGCGAGGGCTACACCTTC.

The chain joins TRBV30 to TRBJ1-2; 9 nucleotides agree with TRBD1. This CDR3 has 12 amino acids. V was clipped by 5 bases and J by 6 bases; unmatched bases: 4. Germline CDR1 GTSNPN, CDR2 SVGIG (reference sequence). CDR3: CAWEQGADGYTF. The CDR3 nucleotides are TGTGCCTGGGAACAGGGGGCTGATGGCTACACCTTC.

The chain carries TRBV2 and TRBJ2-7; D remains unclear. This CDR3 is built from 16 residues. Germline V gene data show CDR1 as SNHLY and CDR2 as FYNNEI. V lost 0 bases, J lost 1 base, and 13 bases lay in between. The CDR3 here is CASSEALMELSYEQYF. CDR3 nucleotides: TGTGCCAGCAGTGAAGCGCTTATGGAGCTATCCTACGAGCAGTACTTC.

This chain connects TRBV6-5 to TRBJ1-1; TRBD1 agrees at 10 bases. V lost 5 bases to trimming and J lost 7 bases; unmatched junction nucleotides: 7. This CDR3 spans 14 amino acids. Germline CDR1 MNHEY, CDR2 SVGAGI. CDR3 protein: CASSRQGAGDEAFF. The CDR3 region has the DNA TGTGCCAGCAGTCGACAGGGGGCCGGGGATGAAGCTTTCTTT.

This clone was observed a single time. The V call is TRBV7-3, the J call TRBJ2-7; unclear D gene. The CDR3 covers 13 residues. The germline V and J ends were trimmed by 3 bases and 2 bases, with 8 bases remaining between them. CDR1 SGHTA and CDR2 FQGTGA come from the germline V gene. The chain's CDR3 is CASSFDSAYEQYF. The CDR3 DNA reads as TGTGCCAGCAGCTTTGACTCAGCCTACGAGCAGTACTTC.

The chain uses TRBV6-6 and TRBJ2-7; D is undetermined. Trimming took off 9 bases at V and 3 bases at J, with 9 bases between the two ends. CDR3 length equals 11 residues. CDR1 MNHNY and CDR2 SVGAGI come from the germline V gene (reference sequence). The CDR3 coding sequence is TGTGCCAGTGCGGACCTCTACGAGCAGTACTTC. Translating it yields CASADLYEQYF.

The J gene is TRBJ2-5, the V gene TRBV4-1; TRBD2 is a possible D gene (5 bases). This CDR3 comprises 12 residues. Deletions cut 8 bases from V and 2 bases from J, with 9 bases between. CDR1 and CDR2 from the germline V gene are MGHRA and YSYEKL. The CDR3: CASSREQETQYF. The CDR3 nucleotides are TGCGCCAGCTCCCGGGAACAAGAGACCCAGTACTTC.

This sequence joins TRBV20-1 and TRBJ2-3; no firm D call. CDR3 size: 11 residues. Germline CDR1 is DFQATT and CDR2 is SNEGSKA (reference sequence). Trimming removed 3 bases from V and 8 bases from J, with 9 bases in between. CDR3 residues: CSASRKSTQYF. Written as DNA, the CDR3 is TGCAGTGCTAGCAGGAAAAGTACGCAGTATTTT.

CDR3 DNA: TGTGCCAGCCAGAGGACAGGGACTGGACTAGCGGGGGGAGCGCAGTATTTT. It is translated as CASQRTGTGLAGGAQYF. The chain couples TRBV6-4 to TRBJ2-3; TRBD2 matches at 14 bases. J gave up 10 bases and V 8 bases, and 17 bases lay outside the gene matches. This CDR3 is 17 amino acids long. CDR1 is MRHNA, CDR2 SNTAGT, per germline.

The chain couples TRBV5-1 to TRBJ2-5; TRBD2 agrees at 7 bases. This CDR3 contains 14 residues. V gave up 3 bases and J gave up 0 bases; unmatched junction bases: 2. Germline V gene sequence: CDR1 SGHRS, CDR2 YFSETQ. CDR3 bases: TGCGCCAGCAGCTATACTAGCGACCAAGAGACCCAGTACTTC. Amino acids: CASSYTSDQETQYF.

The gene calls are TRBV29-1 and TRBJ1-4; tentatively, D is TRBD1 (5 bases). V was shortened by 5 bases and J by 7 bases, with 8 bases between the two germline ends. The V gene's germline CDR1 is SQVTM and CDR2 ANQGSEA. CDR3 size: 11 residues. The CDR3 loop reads CSVRQSEKLFF. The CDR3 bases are TGCAGCGTTCGACAGAGTGAAAAACTGTTTTTT.